The TCR beta chain under discussion was sequenced for a study of cytomegalovirus exposure and HLA in healthy donors. The CDR3 extends over 14 amino acids. The V end was cut by 4 bases, the J end by 4 bases, with 16 bases between. The germline gives CDR1 GTSNPN, CDR2 SVGIG (reference sequence). Use of 60 Vbeta and 13 Jbeta primers characterized the PCR. TCRdb's copy holds only in-frame clones and misses some; the assay was immunoSEQ multiplex PCR. The sample holds about 96,000 clones. Sequenced material: PBMCs. J is TRBJ1-2 and V is TRBV30; D may be TRBD1 (5 bases). The TCR was taken from a woman under 40 in good health and CMV-seronegative. CDR3 sequence reads: CAWMHAGRGYGYTF. CDR3 bases: TGTGCCTGGATGCATGCGGGACGGGGCTATGGCTACACCTTC.